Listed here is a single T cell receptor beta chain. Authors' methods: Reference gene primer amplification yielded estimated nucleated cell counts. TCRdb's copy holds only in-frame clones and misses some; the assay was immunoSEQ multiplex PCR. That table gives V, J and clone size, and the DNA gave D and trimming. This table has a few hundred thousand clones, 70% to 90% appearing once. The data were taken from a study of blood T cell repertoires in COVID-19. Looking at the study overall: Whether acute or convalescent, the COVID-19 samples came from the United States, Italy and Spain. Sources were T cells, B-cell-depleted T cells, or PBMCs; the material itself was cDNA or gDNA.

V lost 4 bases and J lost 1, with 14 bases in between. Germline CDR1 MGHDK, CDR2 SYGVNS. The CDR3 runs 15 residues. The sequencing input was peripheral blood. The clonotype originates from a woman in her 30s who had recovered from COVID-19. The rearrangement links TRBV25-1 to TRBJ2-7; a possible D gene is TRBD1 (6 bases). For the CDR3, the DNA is TGTGCCAGCAGTGGCCGGGACAAATCGTCCTACGAGCAGTACTTC. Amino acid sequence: CASSGRDKSSYEQYF.